The 10 T cell receptor beta chains given below trace back to one sample, sequenced in a study of PD-L1 blockade in urothelial cancer. Time point described: pretreatment peripheral blood. TCRdb keeps only in-frame clones here, not all; method: immunoSEQ multiplex PCR. This table has 85,000 to 90,000 clones, more than 75% appearing once. Sample: PBMCs, taken around atezolizumab (anti-PD-L1) treatment. These receptors came from a man between 60 and 75 years old with urothelial cancer.

The V call is TRBV7-3, the J call TRBJ2-2; 7 positions match TRBD1. After removal of 0 bases from V and 0 bases from J, the junction contained 1 base not matched to a gene. CDR3 size: 16 residues. CDR1 is SGHTA and CDR2 is FQGTGA in the germline V gene. CDR3 in amino acids: CASSLTGTANTGELFF. The CDR3 DNA sequence: TGTGCCAGCAGCTTAACTGGGACAGCGAACACCGGGGAGCTGTTTTTT.

This rearrangement joins TRBV6-1 to TRBJ2-7, with 7 positions matching TRBD2. CDR1 and CDR2 from the germline V gene are MNHNS and SASEGT. The CDR3 length is 14 residues. J was trimmed by 4 bases and V by 5 bases; bases with no gene match: 8. The CDR3 spells CASSLRRGSYEQYF. The CDR3 DNA reads as TGTGCCAGCAGTTTACGGCGGGGGAGTTACGAGCAGTACTTC.

The CDR3 DNA follows: TGTGCCAGCAGTGAAAGTGACAGGGGGCGGTACGAGCAGTACTTC. It yields the protein CASSESDRGRYEQYF. The chain is built from TRBV25-1 and TRBJ2-7; 10 positions match TRBD1. The germline V gene encodes CDR1 MGHDK and CDR2 SYGVNS. CDR3 length equals 15 residues. After removal of 2 bases from V and 4 bases from J, the junction contained 5 bases not matched to a gene.

The rearrangement links TRBV28 to TRBJ1-5; a weak D match, TRBD1 (5 bases). Germline assignment: CDR1 MDHEN and CDR2 SYDVKM. V was pared by 6 bases and J by 3 bases, with 15 bases between. The CDR3 loop spans 15 amino acids. The CDR3 is CASSSETDYNQPQHF. CDR3 nucleotides: TGTGCCAGCAGCTCGGAGACAGATTACAATCAGCCCCAGCATTTT.

The genes are TRBV19 and TRBJ2-5; D may be TRBD1 (6 bases). CDR1 is LNHDA and CDR2 is SQIVND in the germline V gene (reference sequence). With 3 bases removed from V and 2 bases from J, the gap between germline ends came to 16 bases. This CDR3 comprises 16 residues. The CDR3 sequence is CASSMAGVRGQETQYF. DNA for the CDR3: TGTGCCAGTAGTATGGCCGGGGTAAGGGGGCAAGAGACCCAGTACTTC.

The CDR3 sequence is CASSLIAGASSSYNEQFF. The CDR3 nucleotides read TGCGCCAGCAGCTTGATCGCGGGGGCCTCAAGCTCCTACAATGAGCAGTTCTTC. The rearrangement links TRBV5-1 to TRBJ2-1, with D possibly TRBD2 on 7 matching bases. There are 18 residues in the CDR3. Trimming took off 1 base at V and 0 bases at J, with 17 bases between the two ends. Germline V CDR1 and CDR2: SGHRS, YFSETQ. Based on the CDR3 plus reference TRBV5-1 and TRBJ2-1, the full variable domain is KAGVTQTPRYLIKTRGQQVTLSCSPISGHRSVSWYQQTPGQGLQFLFEYFSETQRNKGNFPGRFSGRQFSNSRSEMNVSTLELGDSALYLCASSLIAGASSSYNEQFFGPGTRLTVL.

The chain employs TRBV6-5 and TRBJ2-7; TRBD1 is a possible D gene (6 bases). The V end lost 4 bases, the J end lost 1 base, and 14 bases lay between the germline ends. The CDR3 runs to 15 residues. Germline V gene data show CDR1 as MNHEY and CDR2 as SVGAGI. The chain's CDR3 is CASSLQGQLSYEQYF. CDR3 DNA sequence: TGTGCCAGCAGTTTACAGGGACAACTATCCTACGAGCAGTACTTC.

CDR3 residues: CASSYSGQSSYEQYF. The DNA for the CDR3 is TGTGCCAGCAGTTACTCCGGACAAAGCTCCTACGAGCAGTACTTC. The rearrangement links TRBV6-5 to TRBJ2-7, with a tentative D call TRBD1 (5 bases). Trimming removed 0 bases at V and 0 bases at J, with 9 bases between. CDR3 size: 15 residues. Looked up from germline, CDR1 is MNHEY and CDR2 is SVGAGI.

The V and J genes are TRBV5-4 and TRBJ2-5; 7 nucleotides line up with TRBD1. J lost 0 bases, V lost 4 bases, and 9 bases had no gene match. Per germline, CDR1 SGHNT and CDR2 YYREEE (reference sequence). This CDR3 has 16 residues. Here the CDR3 reads CASSRRTGIDQETQYF. The CDR3 DNA reads TGTGCCAGCAGCCGGAGGACAGGCATTGACCAAGAGACCCAGTACTTC.

This chain joins TRBV7-2 and TRBJ2-7, with a weak D call TRBD2 (6 bases). CDR1 and CDR2 (germline): SGHTA, FQGNSA. CDR3 size: 16 residues. With 1 base removed from V and 4 bases from J, the gap between germline ends came to 17 bases. CDR3 sequence (DNA): TGTGCCAGCAGCTTAGGGCCTCCCGGGACTGGTTACGAGCAGTACTTC. It yields the protein CASSLGPPGTGYEQYF.